These T cell receptor beta chains were read from a single sample in a study of PD-1 blockade in classical Hodgkin lymphoma. Data came from immunoSEQ multiplex PCR; TCRdb stores just in-frame clones and leaves some out. The sample carries under 30,000 clones, around 69% recorded once. The sequencing used peripheral blood mononuclear cells (PBMCs), collected at baseline. The receptor set was obtained from a human donor with classical Hodgkin lymphoma. CDR3s include the opening cysteine and the closing phenylalanine or tryptophan. A D gene is named only where the DNA matches it firmly. Rows may omit the clone size; those that give it use once, few, many or a size class.

abundance: few; v_gene: TRBV5-1; d_gene: -; j_gene: TRBJ2-3; CDR3nt: TGCGCCAGCGGGGACCTCACAGATACGCAGTATTTT; CDR3aa: CASGDLTDTQYF
abundance: -; v_gene: TRBV18; d_gene: TRBD1; j_gene: TRBJ1-3; CDR3nt: TGTGCCAGCGCACCCGGGACAGGAGATACTGGAAACACCATATATTTT; CDR3aa: CASAPGTGDTGNTIYF
abundance: -; v_gene: TRBV18; d_gene: -; j_gene: TRBJ2-1; CDR3nt: TGTGCCAGCTCACCGGAAGCGGACTCCTACAATGAGCAGTTCTTC; CDR3aa: CASSPEADSYNEQFF
abundance: -; v_gene: TRBV28; d_gene: -; j_gene: TRBJ1-1; CDR3nt: TGTGCCAGCAGTTTCCCCCTTTTCGACAGGCGTCCTAGTGATGCTTTCTTT; CDR3aa: CASSFPLFDRRPSDAFF
abundance: -; v_gene: TRBV5-4; d_gene: -; j_gene: TRBJ2-2; CDR3nt: TGTGCCAGCAGTTTCCCGGGTAGCGTAAACACCGGGGAGCTGTTTTTT; CDR3aa: CASSFPGSVNTGELFF
abundance: few; v_gene: TRBV28; d_gene: -; j_gene: TRBJ1-5; CDR3nt: TGTGCCAGCATCCCACAGGGAGGGAGCAATCAGCCCCAGCATTTT; CDR3aa: CASIPQGGSNQPQHF
abundance: -; v_gene: TRBV7-9; d_gene: TRBD2; j_gene: TRBJ2-1; CDR3nt: TGTGCCAGCAGCTTAGATGGACTAGCCGATGAGCAGTTCTTC; CDR3aa: CASSLDGLADEQFF
abundance: -; v_gene: TRBV28; d_gene: TRBD2; j_gene: TRBJ2-5; CDR3nt: TGTGCCAGCAGTTTCGGGCTAGCGGGAAGGGAGACCCAGTACTTC; CDR3aa: CASSFGLAGRETQYF
abundance: -; v_gene: TRBV28; d_gene: -; j_gene: TRBJ1-2; CDR3nt: TGTGCCAGCAGTAGTGACTATGGCTACACCTTC; CDR3aa: CASSSDYGYTF
abundance: few; v_gene: TRBV15; d_gene: -; j_gene: TRBJ1-1; CDR3nt: TGTGCCACCAGCAGAGAATTGGACAGTCAAAAAGCTTTCTTT; CDR3aa: CATSRELDSQKAFF
abundance: -; v_gene: TRBV6-5; d_gene: -; j_gene: TRBJ1-5; CDR3nt: TGTGCCAGCAGTTCAGCCCCCTTAGGACAGCCCCAGCATTTT; CDR3aa: CASSSAPLGQPQHF
abundance: -; v_gene: TRBV7-2; d_gene: -; j_gene: TRBJ2-3; CDR3nt: TGTGCCAGCAGCTTAGGGGGGAACCCAGATACGCAGTATTTT; CDR3aa: CASSLGGNPDTQYF
abundance: -; v_gene: TRBV30; d_gene: TRBD1; j_gene: TRBJ1-5; CDR3nt: TGTGCCTGGAGTGTAGAGGGGGCAGGGAATCAGCCCCAGCATTTT; CDR3aa: CAWSVEGAGNQPQHF
abundance: -; v_gene: TRBV5-6; d_gene: TRBD1; j_gene: TRBJ1-5; CDR3nt: TGTGCCAGCAGCAATGACAGGGTAGGCAATCAGCCCCAGCATTTT; CDR3aa: CASSNDRVGNQPQHF
abundance: -; v_gene: TRBV19; d_gene: -; j_gene: TRBJ2-7; CDR3nt: TGTGCCAGTAGTTTTTTGAGTATACAGGGCACCGAGCAGTACTTC; CDR3aa: CASSFLSIQGTEQYF
abundance: few; v_gene: TRBV7-8; d_gene: -; j_gene: TRBJ1-5; CDR3nt: TGTGCCAGCAGCCTAAGGGGGACAAAAGGGGAGCCCCAGCATTTT; CDR3aa: CASSLRGTKGEPQHF
abundance: -; v_gene: TRBV10-3; d_gene: -; j_gene: TRBJ1-3; CDR3nt: TGTGCCATCAGGGATCCGGGACACAGTAACTCTGGAAACACCATATATTTT; CDR3aa: CAIRDPGHSNSGNTIYF
abundance: -; v_gene: TRBV9; d_gene: TRBD2; j_gene: TRBJ2-1; CDR3nt: TGTGCCAGCAGCACACGACTAGCGGGAAGTAATGAGCAGTTCTTC; CDR3aa: CASSTRLAGSNEQFF
abundance: -; v_gene: TRBV19; d_gene: -; j_gene: TRBJ1-1; CDR3nt: TGTGCCAGTAGTATGGGGCGGGGGGTGAACACTGAAGCTTTCTTT; CDR3aa: CASSMGRGVNTEAFF
abundance: -; v_gene: TRBV7-9; d_gene: TRBD2; j_gene: TRBJ2-1; CDR3nt: TGTGCCAGCAGCCTTAGGGGGACTAGCACCCAGGGGCAGTTCTTC; CDR3aa: CASSLRGTSTQGQFF
abundance: few; v_gene: TRBV7-8; d_gene: -; j_gene: TRBJ1-1; CDR3nt: TGTGCCAGCAGCTTAGACGACGGTTATAGTGAAGCTTTCTTT; CDR3aa: CASSLDDGYSEAFF
abundance: -; v_gene: TRBV28; d_gene: -; j_gene: TRBJ2-2; CDR3nt: TGTGCCAGCTCTAGAACAGGCGGAGCCGGGGAGCTGTTTTTT; CDR3aa: CASSRTGGAGELFF